Here is one T cell receptor (beta chain) with its context. Its target is not known. MiXCR, run by TCRdb on the 5' RACE reads, gives a single entry per CDR3 protein. The data hold approximately 500,000 distinct CDR3 sequences, with nearly 25% observed a single time. This sample stems from a study of T-cell memory formation after mild COVID-19. About the study: Largely, TCR clusters stayed within a single donor.

Study-level points and caveats: Whether day 37 second-wave clones are SARS-CoV-2-specific was not confirmed. While clones contracting from day 15 to 85 were balanced between CD4 and CD8, later expanders leaned CD4+.

The sample comprised PBMCs or a T cell subset sorted from them (not recorded which). The clonotype was recovered from an adult woman who had mild COVID-19 (a few samples of this study predate the infection). Cell type and time point are not known.

The DNA of the CDR3 is TGTGCCAGCAGCCTAGCGATCCGTGAGACCCAGTACTTC. It yields the protein CASSLAIRETQYF. The chain is built from TRBV7-3 and TRBJ2-5; possible D gene TRBD2, 6 bases. Looked up from germline, CDR1 is SGHTA and CDR2 is FQGTGA. CDR3 length: 13 residues. Trimming removed 5 bases at V and 5 bases at J, with 12 bases between.